Listed here are 11 T cell receptor beta chains from one sample, sequenced in a study of CDR3 diversity in severe acne. TCRdb redid the calling of the PCR reads with MiXCR, one entry per CDR3 protein. The profile shows some 85,000 distinct CDR3 sequences, approximately 49% of them singletons. The sequencing sample was made of blood. Every receptor here comes from a male donor with severe acne vulgaris.

The J gene is TRBJ1-2, the V gene TRBV7-3; weak D call: TRBD1 (6 bases). This CDR3 has 15 residues. Germline V lookup: CDR1 SGHTA, CDR2 FQGTGA. The V and J ends lost 3 bases and 8 bases respectively, with 19 bases between them. The CDR3 loop is CASSFPEGVHWGYTF. CDR3 nucleotides: TGTGCCAGCAGCTTCCCCGAGGGGGTACATTGGGGCTACACCTTC.

This chain joins TRBV7-9 and TRBJ2-3; TRBD2 matches at 7 bases. Germline V CDR1 and CDR2: SEHNR, FQNEAQ (reference sequence). J gave up 6 bases and V 5 bases, and 14 bases lay outside the gene matches. There are 16 residues in the CDR3. The CDR3 coding sequence is TGTGCCAGCAGCCACCCGGGAGGCCCACAGCTTGATACGCAGTATTTT. It codes for CASSHPGGPQLDTQYF.

This clonotype has only a few counts. CDR3 region: CASSFRGSHEQYF. For the CDR3, the DNA is TGTGCCAGCAGTTTTCGCGGGAGCCACGAGCAGTACTTC. This chain links TRBV27 with TRBJ2-7, with 7 bases lining up with TRBD2. The ends lost 3 bases at V and 5 bases at J; junction bases unmatched: 4. CDR3 length equals 13 residues. CDR1 and CDR2 (germline): MNHEY, SMNVEV (reference sequence).

This clonotype was observed a handful of times. The rearrangement links TRBV10-3 to TRBJ1-2; D is unresolved. Germline V gives CDR1 ENHRY, CDR2 SYGVKD. The CDR3 has 13 amino acids. Trimming removed 3 bases at V and 6 bases at J, with 11 bases between. As DNA, the CDR3 is TGTGCCATCAGTGATGTGAGGGCAGATGGCTACACCTTC. Residues: CAISDVRADGYTF.

V is TRBV2 and J is TRBJ1-6; no definite D call. The V end lost 0 bases, the J end lost 9 bases, and 3 bases lay between the germline ends. The CDR3 spans 12 residues. The germline V gene encodes CDR1 SNHLY and CDR2 FYNNEI. The CDR3 reads CASSEARSPLHF. The CDR3 DNA reads TGTGCCAGCAGTGAAGCGCGTTCACCCCTCCACTTT. The full variable domain, its missing parts supplied by reference TRBV2 and TRBJ1-6, is EPEVTQTPSHQVTQMGQEVILRCVPISNHLYFYWYRQILGQKVEFLVSFYNNEISEKSEIFDDQFSVERPDGSNFTLKIRSTKLEDSAMYFCASSEARSPLHFGNGTRLTVT.

The chain combines TRBV20-1 with TRBJ2-1, with TRBD2 identical over 11 bases. With V trimmed by 6 bases and J by 4 bases, 5 bases remained unmatched. Germline V gene sequence: CDR1 DFQATT, CDR2 SNEGSKA (reference sequence). There are 14 residues in the CDR3. CDR3 loop: CSAKLAGVYNEQFF. The DNA of the CDR3 is TGCAGTGCAAAACTAGCGGGAGTTTACAATGAGCAGTTCTTC.

The V and J genes are TRBV11-2 and TRBJ1-2, with 7 nucleotides matching TRBD1. V dropped 4 bases and J dropped 4; count of bases not matched to a gene: 12. The CDR3 sequence is 16 residues long. Per germline, CDR1 SGHAT and CDR2 FQNNGV. The chain's CDR3 is CASSSYPGQSSYGYTF. The CDR3 DNA reads TGTGCCAGCAGCTCCTACCCGGGACAGTCTAGCTATGGCTACACCTTC.

The chain employs TRBV10-3 and TRBJ2-7; TRBD1 aligns across 8 bases. Germline V lookup: CDR1 ENHRY, CDR2 SYGVKD. With V trimmed by 10 bases and J by 0 bases, 8 bases remained unmatched. This CDR3 is 14 amino acids long. CDR3 region: CATSLDRDSYEQYF. CDR3 nucleotides: TGTGCCACCTCTTTGGACAGGGACTCCTACGAGCAGTACTTC.

This clonotype was counted only a few times. The chain combines TRBV6-1 with TRBJ2-3; TRBD2 aligns across 9 bases. The ends lost 3 bases at V and 6 bases at J; junction bases unmatched: 7. The germline gives CDR1 MNHNS, CDR2 SASEGT. CDR3 length equals 15 residues. The CDR3 sequence is CASSERLAGTDTQYF. The CDR3 nucleotides are TGTGCCAGCAGTGAGCGGCTAGCGGGGACGGATACGCAGTATTTT.

The V call is TRBV4-3, the J call TRBJ2-2; D unclear. This CDR3 is 14 amino acids long. Germline V lookup: CDR1 LGHNA, CDR2 YSLEER. V shed 4 bases and J shed 6 bases, with 12 bases lying between them. The CDR3 is CASSRSDTPGELFF. The CDR3 DNA is TGCGCCAGCAGCCGGTCAGATACACCCGGGGAGCTGTTTTTT.

Notes on this clonotype: A much bigger clone sits one base away, suggesting this may be a read error. J is TRBJ1-4 and V is TRBV7-8; D might be TRBD1 (6 bases). Germline lookup yields CDR1 SGHVS and CDR2 FQNEAQ. Between the trimmed V and J ends, which lost 4 bases and 5 bases, there was a span of 14 bases. The length of the CDR3 is 15 residues. The DNA for the CDR3 is TGTGCCAGCAGCTCCAGGGGTGGGGCGAATGAAAAACTGTTTTTT. This sequence encodes CASSSRGGANEKLFF.